This T cell receptor beta chain is drawn from a study of CD8 T cells in Susac syndrome. TCR beta sequences were obtained from blood CD8+ and CD4+ T cells. TEMRA cells were FACS-enriched, and CD8+ and CD4+ T cells were isolated negatively. When the RNA was reverse transcribed, random hexamers were used with an input of roughly 0.5 to 1 ug. Amplification of TCR beta CDR3 by immunoSEQ multiplex PCR spanned 54 Vbeta and 13 Jbeta. TCRdb recomputed calls from the immunoSEQ multiplex PCR reads with MiXCR, one row per CDR3 protein. The sample consists of just over 300,000 distinct CDR3 sequences, 92% of them appearing once. This clonotype was seen a single time. Source material: CD4+ T cells from PBMCs. The TCR was taken from a human donor with multiple sclerosis.

As DNA, the CDR3 is TGTGCCAGCAGCTCGCGGCTTTCTGGAAACACCATATATTTT. Protein product: CASSSRLSGNTIYF. V gene TRBV11-2 combines with J gene TRBJ1-3; D not resolved. The V gene's germline CDR1 is SGHAT and CDR2 FQNNGV. Trimming removed 4 bases from V and 1 base from J, with 8 bases in between. This CDR3 comprises 14 residues.